This section outlines one T cell receptor (beta chain) sequence together with its context. Its matching antigen is unknown. The sample belongs to a study of monozygotic twins with inflammatory bowel disease. Study-wide results and limits: Diversity of TCRbeta measured by inverse Simpson was lower in IBD patients than in healthy co-twins.

The authors made each sample's cDNA in eight separate reactions. During cDNA synthesis, UMIs that each contained a 6-nucleotide sample barcode were added by means of template switching. TCRdb reprocessed the 5' RACE reads and reports one entry per CDR3 protein, with no DNA. Its table records some 400,000 distinct CDR3 sequences. Germline CDR1 is SGDLS and CDR2 is YYNGEE. CDR3 length: 15 residues. The sample was blood. The sequence was collected from a human donor with ulcerative colitis or Crohn's disease, or a healthy co-twin of an affected twin (not recorded which). This chain links TRBV9 with TRBJ2-7; TCRdb indicates TRBD1, and absent DNA this call remains unverified. The CDR3 spells CASSVEGTNTYEQYF.